A single sample gave rise to the 21 T cell receptor beta chains below, sequenced in a study of blood T cell repertoires in COVID-19. Sequencing used immunoSEQ multiplex PCR; TCRdb keeps in-frame clones, though not all of them. The table shows around 150,000 clones, with approximately 80% occurring only once. Specimen: PBMCs or T cells enriched from blood (not recorded which). These receptors were taken from a woman aged 60 to 75 who had recovered from COVID-19.

V usage is TRBV2 and J usage is TRBJ1-5; the D gene is possibly TRBD1 (6 bases). V was trimmed by 5 bases and J by 6 bases, leaving 14 bases between them. The germline CDR1 and CDR2 sequences are SNHLY and FYNNEI. The CDR3 runs to 14 residues. The CDR3 nucleotides read TGTGCCAGCAGTAGGGGACAACCGGGTCAGCCCCAGCATTTT. Translation: CASSRGQPGQPQHF.

The chain uses TRBV7-9 and TRBJ1-5; 7 bases are shared with TRBD1. CDR1 and CDR2 (germline): SEHNR, FQNEAQ (reference sequence). The length of the CDR3 is 14 residues. V gave up 5 bases and J gave up 3 bases; unmatched junction bases: 4. The CDR3 bases are TGTGCCAGCAGCGCCAGGGGGAACAATCAGCCCCAGCATTTT. This gives the protein CASSARGNNQPQHF.

This clone was seen a handful of times. The chain carries TRBV1 and TRBJ1-5; the listed D gene, TRBD1, was not tested against the DNA. TRBV1 is shown as a pseudogene. The CDR3 runs 18 residues. The DNA of the CDR3 is TGCACCAGCAGCCAAGAACCCCGTAGGACAGGGGTGAGACAGCCCCAGCATTTT. Translating it yields CTSSQEPRRTGVRQPQHF.

The J gene is TRBJ2-1, the V gene TRBV5-1; D is perhaps TRBD1 (6 bases). There are 16 residues in the CDR3. V shed 0 bases and J shed 4 bases, with 14 bases lying between them. In germline, CDR1 is SGHRS, CDR2 YFSETQ. The CDR3 DNA sequence: TGCGCCAGCAGCTTGGTCAGGGACACCCTATACAATGAGCAGTTCTTC. This sequence encodes CASSLVRDTLYNEQFF.

This clone occurred a few times. This rearrangement joins TRBV6-5 to TRBJ2-7; possibly TRBD2 for D (5 bases). V lost 2 bases and J 0 bases, leaving 8 bases between the germline ends. CDR3 length: 14 amino acids. The V gene's germline CDR1 is MNHEY and CDR2 SVGAGI. DNA of the CDR3: TGTGCCAGCAGTTACAACGGGGTCTCCTACGAGCAGTACTTC. It codes for CASSYNGVSYEQYF.

The V and J genes are TRBV2 and TRBJ1-2; 7 bases match TRBD1. The CDR3 contains 12 residues. Per the germline V gene, CDR1 is SNHLY and CDR2 is FYNNEI. Trimming removed 4 bases from V and 10 bases from J; junction bases left unmatched: 6. The CDR3: CASSGTGGVYTF. CDR3 coding DNA: TGTGCCAGCAGTGGGACAGGAGGTGTCTACACCTTC.

This chain connects TRBV6-1 to TRBJ1-2; D is ambiguous. The V and J ends lost 2 bases and 7 bases respectively, with 14 bases between them. Germline V gene sequence: CDR1 MNHNS, CDR2 SASEGT. The CDR3 has 14 amino acids. CDR3 coding DNA: TGTGCCAGCAGTGAACGGCCGGGGATAGGTGGCTACACCTTC. It translates to CASSERPGIGGYTF.

The chain joins TRBV5-1 to TRBJ2-5; 12 bases line up with TRBD2. Trimming removed 4 bases from V and 5 bases from J; junction bases left unmatched: 9. The CDR3 extends over 16 amino acids. Germline CDR1 is SGHRS and CDR2 is YFSETQ. CDR3 nucleotide sequence: TGCGCCAGCAGCCCCCCCGCCGGACTAGCGGGGGAGACCCAGTACTTC. Translated, it gives CASSPPAGLAGETQYF.

This chain links TRBV3-1 (or the pseudogene TRBV3-2) with TRBJ1-2; 9 nucleotides align to TRBD1. The CDR3 is 13 amino acids. Germline trimming cut 6 bases from V and 5 bases from J; bases unmatched to any gene: 4. Per germline, CDR1 LGHDT and CDR2 YNNKEL (reference sequence). CDR3 bases: TGTGCCAGCAGTCGGACAGGGGTATATGGCTACACCTTC. Protein sequence: CASSRTGVYGYTF.

The V call is TRBV7-9, the J call TRBJ1-5; D gene uncertain. V lost 4 bases, J lost 7 bases, and 11 bases lay in between. Germline CDR1 reads SEHNR; CDR2 reads FQNEAQ (reference sequence). CDR3 size: 13 residues. The CDR3 loop reads CASSSTGYQPQHF. The CDR3 DNA reads TGTGCCAGCAGCTCCACCGGTTACCAGCCCCAGCATTTT.

The DNA for the CDR3 is TGTGCCAGCAGTTTTATCTACAGGGGGCAGGGTGAAAAACTGTTTTTT. It specifies CASSFIYRGQGEKLFF. This chain joins TRBV27 and TRBJ1-4, with 9 bases fitting TRBD1. The CDR3 has 16 amino acids. J lost 7 bases, V lost 3 bases, and 9 bases had no gene match. Germline-derived CDR1 and CDR2 are MNHEY and SMNVEV (reference sequence).

The gene calls are TRBV5-1 and TRBJ1-1; TRBD1 matches 11 bases. Trimming removed 9 bases from V and 8 bases from J; junction bases left unmatched: 9. The CDR3 loop spans 13 amino acids. CDR1 and CDR2 (germline): SGHRS, YFSETQ. CDR3 sequence: CATRSRTGGEAFF. Written as DNA, the CDR3 is TGCGCCACCAGATCTCGGACAGGGGGCGAAGCTTTCTTT.

The rearrangement joins TRBV5-1 to TRBJ1-5; no clear D gene. The CDR3 is made up of 16 amino acids. The V gene lost 4 bases and the J gene lost 3 bases, with 17 bases spanning the gap. CDR1 SGHRS and CDR2 YFSETQ come from the germline V gene. The CDR3: CASSPDPAGINQPQHF. The CDR3 DNA is TGCGCCAGCAGCCCTGACCCAGCGGGCATCAATCAGCCCCAGCATTTT.

This rearrangement joins TRBV9 to TRBJ2-3; a weak D match, TRBD1 (6 bases). In germline, CDR1 is SGDLS, CDR2 YYNGEE. The CDR3 length is 16 residues. Trimming pared 0 bases from V and 7 bases from J, leaving 18 bases between. CDR3 residues: CASSVGGTRSTNTQYF. The CDR3 coding sequence is TGTGCCAGCAGCGTAGGGGGGACACGAAGTACGAATACGCAGTATTTT.

The V and J genes are TRBV7-6 and TRBJ2-1; TRBD2 matches at 8 bases. V lost 6 bases, J lost 9 bases, and 13 bases stayed unmatched. The CDR3 is 15 amino acids. The germline V gene encodes CDR1 SGHVS and CDR2 FNYEAQ. The CDR3 is CASRPFSGGALEQFF. As DNA, the CDR3 is TGTGCCAGCAGACCGTTCTCCGGGGGGGCCCTTGAGCAGTTCTTC.

This chain uses TRBV30 with TRBJ1-1; no firm D call. The CDR3 loop spans 14 amino acids. The V and J ends lost 4 bases and 1 base respectively, with 13 bases between them. Germline CDR1 is GTSNPN and CDR2 is SVGIG (reference sequence). The CDR3 sequence is CAWKQTVENTEAFF. The CDR3 DNA reads TGTGCCTGGAAACAAACCGTTGAGAACACTGAAGCTTTCTTT.

The gene calls are TRBV5-1 and TRBJ1-3; 7 bases agree with TRBD1. The length of the CDR3 is 16 residues. The J segment lost 4 bases and the V segment lost 4 bases, leaving 11 bases of the junction unmatched. The germline V gene encodes CDR1 SGHRS and CDR2 YFSETQ. This CDR3 is CASSPLGTGEGNTIYF. CDR3 bases: TGCGCCAGCAGCCCTCTGGGAACAGGGGAGGGAAACACCATATATTTT.

The chain employs TRBV6-5 and TRBJ1-2; D unresolved. Germline CDR1 reads MNHEY; CDR2 reads SVGAGI. The V end lost 0 bases, the J end lost 4 bases, and 9 bases lay between the germline ends. The CDR3 is 14 residues long. CDR3 residues: CASSYSFGGYGYTF. CDR3 in DNA: TGTGCCAGCAGTTACTCGTTCGGCGGCTATGGCTACACCTTC.

The V call is TRBV7-3, the J call TRBJ1-6; D may be TRBD1 (6 bases). The V and J ends lost 4 bases and 8 bases respectively, with 12 bases between them. The CDR3 contains 14 residues. CDR1 and CDR2 from the germline V gene are SGHTA and FQGTGA. The DNA of the CDR3 is TGTGCCAGCAGCTCCAATCCAGGGGATTCACCCCTCCACTTT. Translation gives CASSSNPGDSPLHF.

V is TRBV5-8 and J is TRBJ2-5, with 8 bases aligning to TRBD1. The V segment lost 6 bases and the J segment 4 bases; nucleotides outside the gene matches: 8. Germline values: CDR1 SGHTS, CDR2 YDEGEE. The CDR3 has 14 residues. CDR3 coding DNA: TGTGCCAGCAACCAGGGACAGGACCGAGAGACCCAGTACTTC. Protein: CASNQGQDRETQYF.

J is TRBJ1-3 and V is TRBV25-1, with TRBD1 matching over 7 bases. V shed 6 bases, J shed 0 bases, and the junction held 2 bases outside the gene matches. The germline V gene encodes CDR1 MGHDK and CDR2 SYGVNS. The CDR3 is 14 amino acids. The CDR3 DNA is TGTGCCAGCAGAGACAGGGCCTCTGGAAACACCATATATTTT. Amino acids: CASRDRASGNTIYF.